This T cell receptor beta chain was sequenced for a study of OX40 agonist ivuxolimab in advanced cancers. Study in general: Among those enrolled, mean age was 60 years (range about 23 to 79) and 82.7% were male. Three patients had partial responses: one hepatocellular carcinoma, two cutaneous melanoma. General study results and limits: CD4+ T cells averaged fewer expanded clones than CD8+ T cells. Some of the nonresponding patients also showed low levels of normalized T-cell clonal expansion.

This clone was observed a handful of times. The antigen remains unidentified. This same CDR3 is encoded by further DNA sequences in the sample. Germline V gene sequence: CDR1 SGHRS, CDR2 YFSETQ. The CDR3 spans 16 residues. Unmatched junction bases numbered 6, after V lost 4 bases and J lost 1 base. Some clones are missing from TCRdb's copy, which holds only in-frame ones; the method was immunoSEQ multiplex PCR. There are approximately 42,000 clones in the sample; about 81% occur only once, and around 2.5% lies in the top ten. The TCR sequence derives from an adult with an advanced solid tumor such as melanoma, head and neck, liver or kidney cancer. The chain couples TRBV5-1 to TRBJ2-1, with TRBD1 identical over 9 bases. Source: CD4+ or CD8+ T cells sorted from blood, taken in a trial of the OX40 agonist ivuxolimab. Here the CDR3 DNA reads TGCGCCAGCAGCAGTGCCGGGACAGGGTCCTACAATGAGCAGTTCTTC. The encoded protein is CASSSAGTGSYNEQFF.